The rows below give T cell receptor beta chains drawn from one sample of a study of T cells in Graves' hyperthyroidism and ophthalmopathy. In TCRdb, the multiplex PCR reads were re-called with MiXCR into one record per CDR3 protein. The table includes around 300,000 distinct CDR3 sequences, roughly 13% detected once. Sequenced: blood. The receptors were gathered from a woman aged 25 to 39 with Graves' hyperthyroidism that later progressed to Graves' ophthalmopathy. The CDR3 runs from the conserved cysteine through the conserved F or W. The D gene is left open where the match is weak. A clone size is listed for some rows: how often the clone was seen (once, few, many), or a class if it is expanded.

cdr3_aa,cdr3_nt,v_call,j_call,d_call,clone_size
CASSVGFWGNTGELFF,TGTGCCAGCAGCGTTGGATTCTGGGGGAACACCGGGGAGCTGTTTTTT,TRBV9,TRBJ2-2,.,few
CAISEFGGPDNEQFF,TGTGCCATCAGTGAGTTTGGGGGTCCGGACAATGAGCAGTTCTTC,TRBV10-3,TRBJ2-1,.,few
CASSLAGTGGAGANVLTF,TGTGCCAGCAGCTTAGCGGGGACAGGGGGCGCTGGGGCCAACGTCCTGACTTTC,TRBV7-9,TRBJ2-6,TRBD1,.
CATSDLRLAGRTDTQYF,TGTGCCACCAGTGATTTGCGACTAGCGGGAAGGACAGATACGCAGTATTTT,TRBV24-1,TRBJ2-3,TRBD2,few
CASSLEVETEAFF,TGTGCCAGCAGCTTGGAAGTGGAGACTGAAGCTTTCTTT,TRBV5-8,TRBJ1-1,.,many
CAISEGGYWDEQYF,TGTGCCATCAGTGAAGGTGGCTACTGGGACGAGCAGTACTTC,TRBV10-3,TRBJ2-7,.,.
CASSPYSGSDTEAFF,TGTGCCAGCAGTCCCTACTCGGGATCGGACACTGAAGCTTTCTTT,TRBV6-1,TRBJ1-1,.,many
CSAEQEPGTEAFF,TGCAGTGCTGAACAGGAGCCTGGGACTGAAGCTTTCTTT,TRBV20-1,TRBJ1-1,.,many
CAWRARSSGANVLTF,TGTGCCTGGCGAGCCCGGAGCTCTGGGGCCAACGTCCTGACTTTC,TRBV30,TRBJ2-6,.,.
CASWDRRLSYEQYF,TGTGCCAGCTGGGATCGGCGCCTTTCCTACGAGCAGTACTTC,TRBV6-1,TRBJ2-7,.,many
CASSPGSEQFF,TGTGCCAGCAGCCCCGGGAGTGAGCAGTTCTTC,TRBV7-9,TRBJ2-1,.,.
CASSYRDRGRHEKLFF,TGCGCCAGCAGCTACCGGGACAGGGGTCGGCATGAAAAACTGTTTTTT,TRBV5-1,TRBJ1-4,TRBD1,many
CASSLVPSNLDNEQFF,TGCGCCAGCAGCTTGGTCCCTAGCAACCTGGACAATGAGCAGTTCTTC,TRBV5-1,TRBJ2-1,.,.
CASSDQGWNEQFF,TGTGCCAGCAGTGACCAGGGGTGGAATGAGCAGTTCTTC,TRBV2,TRBJ2-1,.,many
CASSYGGLAGMQFF,TGTGCCAGCAGTTATGGGGGGCTAGCGGGAATGCAGTTCTTC,TRBV6-2/TRBV6-3,TRBJ2-1,TRBD2,many
CASSLSETSGVSYNEQFF,TGCGCCAGCAGCCTCTCGGAGACTAGCGGAGTCTCCTACAATGAGCAGTTCTTC,TRBV4-3,TRBJ2-1,TRBD2,many
CASSVQTGFRNTIYF,TGTGCCAGCAGCGTCCAAACAGGGTTTAGAAACACCATATATTTT,TRBV9,TRBJ1-3,.,.
CASSSQDGVDEQFF,TGTGCCAGCAGCTCACAGGACGGCGTCGATGAGCAGTTCTTC,TRBV7-6,TRBJ2-1,.,many
CASSLDAGVIYGYTF,TGTGCCAGCAGTTTAGACGCCGGGGTGATTTATGGCTACACCTTC,TRBV27,TRBJ1-2,.,many
CASSQEWTDAYEQYF,TGCGCCAGCAGCCAAGAATGGACAGACGCCTACGAGCAGTACTTC,TRBV4-3,TRBJ2-7,.,many
CASSYPGLEDTQYF,TGTGCCAGCAGCTATCCGGGACTGGAAGATACGCAGTATTTT,TRBV14,TRBJ2-3,.,many
CASTSMDRNNEQFF,TGTGCCAGTACCTCCATGGACCGGAACAATGAGCAGTTCTTC,TRBV19,TRBJ2-1,.,.
CASSSGPGTEAFF,TGTGCCAGCAGCTCCGGACCCGGCACTGAAGCTTTCTTT,TRBV12-3/TRBV12-4,TRBJ1-1,.,.
CATSDSSKGHNEQFF,TGTGCCACCAGTGATTCATCTAAGGGGCACAATGAGCAGTTCTTC,TRBV24-1,TRBJ2-1,.,many
CAGSVGLGEHEQYF,TGTGCCGGCAGCGTAGGCTTAGGGGAACACGAGCAGTACTTC,TRBV9,TRBJ2-7,.,few
CASSYSTLGVNTEAFF,TGTGCCAGCAGTTACTCAACCCTGGGGGTGAACACTGAAGCTTTCTTT,TRBV6-6,TRBJ1-1,.,many
CASSLSTSGVYNEQFF,TGTGCCAGCAGCCTTAGCACTAGCGGGGTCTACAATGAGCAGTTCTTC,TRBV11-2,TRBJ2-1,TRBD2,.